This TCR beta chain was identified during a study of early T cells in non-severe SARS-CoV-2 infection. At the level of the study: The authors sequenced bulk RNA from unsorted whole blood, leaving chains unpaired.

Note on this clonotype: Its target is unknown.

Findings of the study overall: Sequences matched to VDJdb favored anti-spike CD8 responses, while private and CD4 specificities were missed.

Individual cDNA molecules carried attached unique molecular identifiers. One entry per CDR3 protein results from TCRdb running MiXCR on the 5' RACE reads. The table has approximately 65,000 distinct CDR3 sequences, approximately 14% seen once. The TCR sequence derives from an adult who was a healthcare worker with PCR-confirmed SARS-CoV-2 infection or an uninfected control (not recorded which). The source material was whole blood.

The CDR3 DNA reads TGCGCCAGCAGTGAGAGCCGACACGGCCAAGAGACCCAGTACTTC. It encodes CASSESRHGQETQYF. V gene TRBV10-2 combines with J gene TRBJ2-5, with no clear D. Germline V gene data show CDR1 as WSHSY and CDR2 as SAAADI. Deletions cut 2 bases from V and 1 base from J, with 11 bases between. CDR3 length: 15 amino acids.